This TCR beta chain derives from a study of CD8+ T cells in alopecia areata. Study-level results: Tofacitinib significantly decreased scalp clonality and expanded CD8+ clones among top 100. Normal skin's resident alphabeta T cells are sequenced alongside lesional scalp T cells. Especially in alopecia totalis/universalis, lesional scalp showed greater clonality than normal scalp did.

Concerning this clone itself: Its matching antigen is unknown.

CDR3 length: 12 residues. V gave up 1 base and J gave up 9 bases; unmatched junction bases: 2. Germline assignment: CDR1 GTSNPN and CDR2 SVGIG (reference sequence). Treatment meaning: oral pan-JAK inhibitor, 5-10 mg twice daily. Peripheral blood and lesional scalp punch biopsies were taken from alopecia areata patients. RNA was extracted and reverse transcribed into cDNA as the sequencing template. The data were produced by immunoSEQ multiplex PCR, yet TCRdb's version contains in-frame clones alone and is incomplete. The sample yields over 200,000 clones, about 64% seen once. Sequenced here: CD4+ T cells sorted from blood, sampled at week 4, from a patient treated with tofacitinib. The TCR sequence derives from a human donor with alopecia areata. The chain uses TRBV30 and TRBJ1-4, with 7 nucleotides matching TRBD1. This chain's CDR3 is CAWSEGQQKLFF. The DNA for the CDR3 is TGTGCCTGGAGTGAGGGACAGCAAAAACTGTTTTTT. Together with reference TRBV30 and TRBJ1-4, the CDR3 gives the full variable domain: SQTIHQWPATLVQPVGSPLSLECTVEGTSNPNLYWYRQAAGRGLQLLFYSVGIGQISSEVPQNLSASRPQDRQFILSSKKLLLSDSGFYLCAWSEGQQKLFFGSGTQLSVL.